These 23 T cell receptor beta chains were sequenced from one sample in a study of blood T cell repertoires in COVID-19 (dated by TCRdb to 2018 to 2021). Library prep was done by the immunoSEQ multiplex PCR assay. TCRdb carries this immuneACCESS record with in-frame sequences only. Its versions omit some clonotypes, under half of them owing to an unresolved V gene in the studies checked, with the rest unexplained. The sample contains around 69,000 clones, about 86% of them found a single time. Under 8% of the sample is taken by the ten largest. The sample consisted of peripheral blood. These receptors all stem from a man aged 45 to 65 with active COVID-19.

Of note for this clone: Other DNA sequences in the same sample also yield this CDR3. The V call is TRBV6-5, the J call TRBJ1-2, with D unclear. The V and J ends lost 5 bases and 3 bases respectively, with 10 bases between them. This CDR3 contains 13 residues. The germline V gene encodes CDR1 MNHEY and CDR2 SVGAGI. DNA for the CDR3: TGTGCCAGCAGTCCAGGATCAGACTATGGCTACACCTTC. Translating gives CASSPGSDYGYTF.

This chain links TRBV18 with TRBJ2-1; 8 positions match TRBD1. Trimming at V came to 5 bases and at J to 9 bases, leaving 6 bases not matched to a gene. The CDR3 contains 13 residues. CDR1 is KGHSH and CDR2 is LQKENI in the germline V gene. CDR3 sequence: CASSSGQGGEQFF. CDR3 sequence (DNA): TGTGCCAGCTCATCCGGACAGGGCGGTGAGCAGTTCTTC.

The chain is built from TRBV23-1 and TRBJ1-4; D unclear. TRBV23-1 is placed among ORFs of uncertain function. The CDR3 covers 14 residues. V gave up 4 bases and J gave up 0 bases, with 6 bases separating them. The DNA for the CDR3 is TGCGCCAGCAGTCCCCTTGCAACTAATGAAAAACTGTTTTTT. The encoded protein is CASSPLATNEKLFF.

The chain uses TRBV19 and TRBJ2-2; D is unclear. CDR3 length equals 14 residues. Germline V gives CDR1 LNHDA, CDR2 SQIVND (reference sequence). The germline V and J ends were trimmed by 7 bases and 4 bases, with 13 bases remaining between them. The CDR3 sequence: CASKFSVTTGELFF. Written as DNA, the CDR3 is TGTGCCAGTAAATTCTCGGTCACCACCGGGGAGCTGTTTTTT.

This chain joins TRBV2 and TRBJ1-1; perhaps TRBD1 as D (5 bases). The germline gives CDR1 SNHLY, CDR2 FYNNEI. This CDR3 region has 12 residues. Here the CDR3 DNA reads TGTGCAGAAGACAGCATGAACACTGAAGCTTTCTTT. This gives the protein CAEDSMNTEAFF.

The chain combines TRBV27 with TRBJ2-7; TRBD1 matches at 7 bases. The V gene end was trimmed by 8 bases and the J gene end by 1 base; junction bases not matched to a gene: 11. CDR1 is MNHEY, CDR2 SMNVEV, per germline (reference sequence). This CDR3 has 15 amino acids. The CDR3 region is CASYFGTAISYEQYV. CDR3 DNA: TGTGCCAGCTACTTCGGGACAGCAATTTCCTACGAGCAGTACGTC.

The chain couples TRBV20-1 to TRBJ1-2, with unresolved D. From germline, CDR1 is DFQATT and CDR2 SNEGSKA (reference sequence). The CDR3 is 11 residues long. The V gene lost 1 base and the J gene lost 5 bases, with 5 bases spanning the gap. In nucleotides, the CDR3 is TGCAGTGCTAGAGGTATATATGGCTACACCTTC. Residues: CSARGIYGYTF.

This chain joins TRBV2 and TRBJ2-7, with D unresolved. The CDR3 totals 12 residues. Trimming pared 7 bases from V and 2 bases from J, leaving 9 bases between. Germline CDR1 and CDR2: SNHLY and FYNNEI. The CDR3 here is CASTVVPYEQYF. CDR3 in DNA: TGTGCCAGCACGGTCGTGCCCTACGAGCAGTACTTC. The complete variable domain, with remaining parts taken from reference TRBV2 and TRBJ2-7, reads EPEVTQTPSHQVTQMGQEVILRCVPISNHLYFYWYRQILGQKVEFLVSFYNNEISEKSEIFDDQFSVERPDGSNFTLKIRSTKLEDSAMYFCASTVVPYEQYFGPGTRLTVT.

This clone was seen a single time. This sequence joins TRBV2 and TRBJ2-1; possible D gene TRBD2, 5 bases. Germline CDR1 reads SNHLY; CDR2 reads FYNNEI. V dropped 10 bases and J dropped 6 bases, with 19 bases sitting between them. The CDR3 has 14 residues. In nucleotides, the CDR3 is TGTGCCACCGATCGGGATCGACGCCCCAATGAGCAGTTCTTC. This encodes CATDRDRRPNEQFF.

This clone is labeled as medium-sized. J is TRBJ1-2 and V is TRBV28, with 9 bases matching TRBD1. Trimming removed 6 bases from V and 6 bases from J; junction bases left unmatched: 5. The germline V gene has CDR1 MDHEN and CDR2 SYDVKM. The CDR3 totals 13 residues. CDR3 bases: TGTGCCAGCAGACAGACAGGGGGGGATGGCTACACCTTC. Its protein is CASRQTGGDGYTF.

The gene calls are TRBV6-4 and TRBJ1-2; TRBD1 matches 8 bases. The CDR3 consists of 13 residues. Germline CDR1 MRHNA, CDR2 SNTAGT. The V and J ends lost 6 bases and 4 bases, in that order; junction bases with no gene match: 4. This CDR3 reads CASSEGTGYGYTF. The CDR3 DNA follows: TGTGCCAGCAGCGAAGGGACAGGCTATGGCTACACCTTC.

The chain links TRBV7-2 to TRBJ1-1, with no clear D. CDR1 and CDR2 (germline): SGHTA, FQGNSA. The ends were cut back, 7 bases at V and 4 bases at J, with 13 bases in the middle. The CDR3 consists of 13 residues. CDR3 amino acids: CASNPGGRTEAFF. In DNA form, the CDR3 reads TGTGCCAGCAATCCTGGAGGTCGCACTGAAGCTTTCTTT.

V gene TRBV15 combines with J gene TRBJ2-1; D may be TRBD1 (6 bases). Germline values: CDR1 LNHNV, CDR2 YYDKDF (reference sequence). Trimming removed 5 bases from V and 8 bases from J, with 10 bases in between. The length of the CDR3 is 12 residues. The CDR3: CATSSPGDEQFF. CDR3 DNA sequence: TGTGCCACCAGCTCCCCAGGGGATGAGCAGTTCTTC.

This clone was picked up a small number of times. J is TRBJ2-1 and V is TRBV30; D is uncertain. CDR1 is GTSNPN and CDR2 is SVGIG in the germline V gene (reference sequence). The length of the CDR3 is 13 residues. Trimming took off 0 bases at V and 3 bases at J, with 6 bases between the two ends. CDR3 nucleotides: TGTGCCTGGAGTGTTGGCAGCTACAATGAGCAGTTCTTC. Protein product: CAWSVGSYNEQFF.

A few counts support this clone. This chain joins TRBV5-4 and TRBJ2-1, with 12 bases fitting TRBD2. The V and J ends lost 0 bases and 8 bases, in that order; junction bases with no gene match: 6. This CDR3 spans 16 amino acids. Germline lookup yields CDR1 SGHNT and CDR2 YYREEE (reference sequence). CDR3 in DNA: TGTGCCAGCAGCTTGGATCGGGCTAGCGGGGGGGATGAGCAGTTCTTC. This codes for CASSLDRASGGDEQFF. Together with reference TRBV5-4 and TRBJ2-1, the CDR3 gives the full variable domain: ETGVTQSPTHLIKTRGQQVTLRCSSQSGHNTVSWYQQALGQGPQFIFQYYREEENGRGNFPPRFSGLQFPNYSSELNVNALELDDSALYLCASSLDRASGGDEQFFGPGTRLTVL.

This rearrangement joins TRBV7-2 to TRBJ1-5, with 9 nucleotides matching TRBD1. The CDR3 runs to 18 residues. The junction had 9 bases not matched to a gene; V was cut back by 3 bases and J by 0 bases. Germline V CDR1 and CDR2: SGHTA, FQGNSA. DNA for the CDR3: TGTGCCAGCAGCTTGCCGGGACAGGGACCGCATAGCAATCAGCCCCAGCATTTT. Translated, it gives CASSLPGQGPHSNQPQHF.

CDR3: CASGIGGDVQYF. CDR3 bases: TGTGCCAGCGGTATCGGAGGGGACGTACAGTACTTC. J is TRBJ2-7 and V is TRBV2; TRBD2 might be the D (6 bases). CDR3 length equals 12 residues. CDR1 and CDR2 (germline): SNHLY, FYNNEI. V lost 8 bases and J lost 10, with 18 bases in between.

CDR3 residues: CASSQGTGGGQPQHF. The CDR3 DNA is TGCGCCAGCAGCCAAGGGACAGGGGGGGGTCAGCCCCAGCATTTT. The chain links TRBV4-1 to TRBJ1-5, with TRBD1 identical over 10 bases. The germline V gene has CDR1 MGHRA and CDR2 YSYEKL. The CDR3 extends over 15 amino acids. The ends lost 1 base at V and 6 bases at J; junction bases unmatched: 3.

V and J are TRBV6-5 and TRBJ2-1; 13 nucleotides line up with TRBD2. This CDR3 is 15 amino acids long. The V gene end was trimmed by 7 bases and the J gene end by 4 bases; junction bases not matched to a gene: 4. Per germline, CDR1 MNHEY and CDR2 SVGAGI. The CDR3 DNA sequence: TGTGCCAGCACGGGACTAGCGGGGCATTACAATGAGCAGTTCTTC. It encodes CASTGLAGHYNEQFF.

This sequence joins TRBV9 and TRBJ1-6; 7 positions agree with TRBD1. The ends lost 4 bases at V and 7 bases at J; junction bases unmatched: 8. The CDR3 runs to 15 residues. Germline assignment: CDR1 SGDLS and CDR2 YYNGEE. The CDR3 DNA reads TGTGCCAGCAGCCCCTCCGGGACAGCGAATTCACCCCTCCACTTT. Translating it yields CASSPSGTANSPLHF.

This clone has just a few counts. The rearrangement uses TRBV5-5 and TRBJ1-1; D not resolved. The V end lost 6 bases, the J end lost 4 bases, and 10 bases lay between the germline ends. Germline V lookup: CDR1 SGHKS, CDR2 YYEKEE (reference sequence). This CDR3 is built from 12 residues. The CDR3 loop reads CASTFGLTEAFF. CDR3 in DNA: TGTGCCAGCACCTTCGGACTCACTGAAGCTTTCTTT.

Only one count was recorded for this clone. The chain uses TRBV5-8 and TRBJ2-3; 8 bases fit TRBD1. V shed 5 bases and J 4 bases; nucleotides not matched to a gene: 6. This CDR3 region has 14 residues. Germline-derived CDR1 and CDR2 are SGHTS and YDEGEE. The CDR3 coding sequence is TGTGCCAGCAGACACCGGACAGGGCCAGATACGCAGTATTTT. Its protein product is CASRHRTGPDTQYF.

V and J are TRBV12-3 or TRBV12-4 and TRBJ2-1; D possibly corresponds to TRBD2 (5 bases). The CDR3 is made up of 13 amino acids. V was pared by 6 bases and J by 7 bases, with 13 bases between. The CDR3 sequence is CASSPGGLNEQFF. CDR3 sequence (DNA): TGTGCCAGCAGCCCGGGCGGGCTAAATGAGCAGTTCTTC.